The 27 T cell receptor beta chains reported below all come from one sample, sequenced in a study of blood T cell repertoires in COVID-19. Only in-frame clones appear in the TCRdb table, and some are missing; sequencing was by immunoSEQ multiplex PCR. Here the sample spans approximately 290,000 clones, more than 85% being singletons. The source material was peripheral blood. The receptors come from a man aged 25-45 years with acute or convalescent COVID-19.

This chain joins TRBV28 and TRBJ2-1, with D perhaps TRBD2 (6 bases). CDR1 and CDR2 (germline): MDHEN, SYDVKM. The CDR3 has 16 amino acids. V lost 3 bases and J lost 1, with 13 bases in between. CDR3 region: CASSFSTGASYNEQFF. Written as DNA, the CDR3 is TGTGCCAGCAGTTTTTCGACGGGAGCGTCCTACAATGAGCAGTTCTTC.

The chain is built from TRBV9 and TRBJ2-2; D uncertain. Germline CDR1 and CDR2: SGDLS and YYNGEE. The CDR3 has 16 amino acids. V was trimmed by 0 bases and J by 5 bases, leaving 14 bases between them. The CDR3 nucleotides read TGTGCCAGCAGCGTAGGTTTGAAAGACAAAACCGGGGAGCTGTTTTTT. This codes for CASSVGLKDKTGELFF.

This sequence joins TRBV4-2 and TRBJ1-3; D is possibly TRBD1 (5 bases). V was cut by 2 bases and J by 1 base, with 6 bases left in between. This CDR3 is 14 amino acids long. From germline, CDR1 is LGHNA and CDR2 YNFKEQ. CDR3 DNA sequence: TGTGCCAGCAGCCAACCAGGGTCTGGAAACACCATATATTTT. Translated, it gives CASSQPGSGNTIYF.

This rearrangement joins TRBV18 to TRBJ2-4, with D tentatively TRBD1 (6 bases). Trimming stripped 1 base from V and 1 base from J, with 14 bases between. The germline gives CDR1 KGHSH, CDR2 LQKENI. The CDR3 has 17 residues. The CDR3, as DNA: TGTGCCAGCTCACCACTAAGGGACACCTCTGCCAAAAACATTCAGTACTTC. Protein: CASSPLRDTSAKNIQYF. Based on the CDR3 plus reference TRBV18 and TRBJ2-4, the full variable domain is NAGVMQNPRHLVRRRGQEARLRCSPMKGHSHVYWYRQLPEEGLKFMVYLQKENIIDESGMPKERFSAEFPKEGPSILRIQQVVRGDSAAYFCASSPLRDTSAKNIQYFGAGTRLSVL.

The rearrangement links TRBV18 to TRBJ1-5; tentatively, D is TRBD1 (5 bases). Germline V gene data show CDR1 as KGHSH and CDR2 as LQKENI. The CDR3 totals 14 residues. V dropped 3 bases and J dropped 7 bases, with 13 bases sitting between them. In DNA form, the CDR3 reads TGTGCCAGCTCACCCCCGGGGGGGAAACAGCCCCAGCATTTT. This gives the protein CASSPPGGKQPQHF.

The CDR3 spells CATGQGEATQYF. In DNA form, the CDR3 reads TGTGCCACCGGACAGGGCGAGGCTACGCAGTATTTT. This chain joins TRBV10-3 and TRBJ2-3; 8 bases map to TRBD1. The CDR3 is 12 amino acids. With V trimmed by 10 bases and J by 8 bases, 8 bases remained unmatched. The germline gives CDR1 ENHRY, CDR2 SYGVKD.

The rearrangement links TRBV4-1 to TRBJ1-6, with a possible D match to TRBD1 (6 bases). Between the trimmed V and J ends, which lost 5 bases and 8 bases, there was a span of 16 bases. Per germline, CDR1 MGHRA and CDR2 YSYEKL. The CDR3 consists of 15 residues. CDR3 DNA: TGCGCCAGCAGCAGGGAAACAGGGTTTTATTCACCCCTCCACTTT. Protein: CASSRETGFYSPLHF.

CDR3 loop: CASSFNSLGGNTIYF. CDR3 DNA sequence: TGTGCCAGCAGTTTCAACAGTCTGGGTGGAAACACCATATATTTT. The V call is TRBV27, the J call TRBJ1-3; unclear D gene. Trimming took 3 bases from V and 3 from J, leaving 12 bases between them. CDR1 and CDR2 from the germline V gene are MNHEY and SMNVEV (reference sequence). This CDR3 region has 15 residues.

V gene TRBV29-1 combines with J gene TRBJ1-2; 10 nucleotides agree with TRBD1. Losses at the gene ends were 7 bases for V and 6 bases for J; bases not matched to a gene: 5. CDR1 is SQVTM and CDR2 is ANQGSEA in the germline V gene. The CDR3 loop spans 12 amino acids. The CDR3 reads CSAFGQGDGYTF. For the CDR3, the DNA is TGCAGCGCGTTCGGACAGGGGGATGGCTACACCTTC.

The chain has TRBV6-1 and TRBJ2-3, with a tentative D call TRBD1 (6 bases). Germline assignment: CDR1 MNHNS and CDR2 SASEGT. The CDR3 runs 14 residues. Trimming took off 3 bases at V and 5 bases at J, with 12 bases between the two ends. CDR3 sequence reads: CASSDRDKEDTQYF. The CDR3 region has the DNA TGTGCCAGCAGTGATCGGGACAAAGAAGATACGCAGTATTTT.

V is TRBV5-6 and J is TRBJ1-2, with TRBD1 as a possible D gene (5 bases). This CDR3 is built from 16 residues. Germline lookup yields CDR1 SGHDT and CDR2 YYEEEE. V lost 0 bases to trimming and J lost 2 bases, with 14 bases between them. CDR3 sequence: CASSLGRGGKNYGYTF. The DNA for the CDR3 is TGTGCCAGCAGCTTGGGGCGTGGGGGGAAAAACTATGGCTACACCTTC.

This chain connects TRBV30 to TRBJ2-7; 14 nucleotides align to TRBD2. The V gene's germline CDR1 is GTSNPN and CDR2 SVGIG (reference sequence). J gave up 2 bases and V 0 bases, and 6 bases lay outside the gene matches. This CDR3 is built from 17 residues. CDR3 nucleotides: TGTGCCTGGAGTGTTGCGACTAGCGGGGGGGAGGCCTACGAGCAGTACTTC. This translates into CAWSVATSGGEAYEQYF.

The rearrangement links TRBV19 to TRBJ2-1; D possibly corresponds to TRBD2 (7 bases). The germline V gene encodes CDR1 LNHDA and CDR2 SQIVND (reference sequence). The germline V and J ends were trimmed by 8 bases and 6 bases, with 17 bases remaining between them. The CDR3 covers 14 residues. Here the CDR3 DNA reads TGTGCCAGTGGAGTGGGGCGGGGGCGCAATGAGCAGTTCTTC. Protein product: CASGVGRGRNEQFF.

This rearrangement joins TRBV3-1 (or the pseudogene TRBV3-2) to TRBJ1-2; 7 nucleotides agree with TRBD1. This CDR3 comprises 14 residues. Germline CDR1 LGHDT, CDR2 YNNKEL (reference sequence). The J segment lost 5 bases and the V segment lost 5 bases, leaving 8 bases of the junction unmatched. The CDR3 reads CASSYDRAVYGYTF. CDR3 sequence (DNA): TGTGCCAGCAGCTACGACAGGGCAGTATATGGCTACACCTTC.

This clone was detected once. V usage is TRBV3-1 (or the pseudogene TRBV3-2) and J usage is TRBJ2-5, with 8 positions matching TRBD2. Germline CDR1 LGHDT, CDR2 YNNKEL (reference sequence). CDR3 size: 18 residues. V lost 1 base to trimming and J lost 1 base; unmatched junction nucleotides: 11. DNA of the CDR3: TGTGCCAGCAGCCAAGTAGGGGGACTAGGAGCATTCCAAGAGACCCAGTACTTC. Translating gives CASSQVGGLGAFQETQYF.

J is TRBJ1-1 and V is TRBV2; D gene ambiguous. The CDR3 sequence is 12 residues long. Trimming left V 8 bases short and J 2 bases short, with 9 bases between. The V gene's germline CDR1 is SNHLY and CDR2 FYNNEI. DNA of the CDR3: TGTGCCAGCTTTTATTCTAACACTGAAGCTTTCTTT. Its translation: CASFYSNTEAFF.

The chain links TRBV4-1 to TRBJ1-4, with D hard to call. V shed 1 base and J shed 7 bases, with 7 bases lying between them. The CDR3 runs to 13 residues. Per the germline V gene, CDR1 is MGHRA and CDR2 is YSYEKL. CDR3 in amino acids: CASSQGRSEKLFF. The CDR3 nucleotides are TGCGCCAGCAGCCAAGGTCGTAGTGAAAAACTGTTTTTT.

The chain recombines TRBV9 with TRBJ2-1, with D possibly matching TRBD1 (5 bases). The V and J ends lost 0 bases and 10 bases respectively, with 11 bases between them. The CDR3 totals 13 residues. Looked up from germline, CDR1 is SGDLS and CDR2 is YYNGEE. CDR3 DNA: TGTGCCAGCAGCGTAGGGACATTCGGGGAGCAGTTCTTC. The encoded protein is CASSVGTFGEQFF.

The rearrangement uses TRBV4-1 and TRBJ2-1; D gene unclear. This CDR3 region has 15 residues. V gave up 3 bases and J gave up 8 bases, with 17 bases separating them. Germline V gene data show CDR1 as MGHRA and CDR2 as YSYEKL. The DNA for the CDR3 is TGCGCCAGCAGCCAGCCTCGGGTCGACCCCCATGAGCAGTTCTTC. It encodes CASSQPRVDPHEQFF.

This rearrangement joins TRBV28 to TRBJ2-1; unclear D gene. This CDR3 comprises 15 residues. Trimming took 5 bases from V and 6 from J, leaving 17 bases between them. Germline-derived CDR1 and CDR2 are MDHEN and SYDVKM. Written as DNA, the CDR3 is TGTGCCAGCAGTCCCCCGGGTCTAGGTACCAATGAGCAGTTCTTC. Translating gives CASSPPGLGTNEQFF.

Concerning this clone: Other DNA sequences in this sample translate to the same CDR3. The rearrangement links TRBV7-2 to TRBJ2-7; no definite D call. The CDR3 length is 13 residues. The V gene lost 3 bases and the J gene lost 3 bases, with 9 bases spanning the gap. The germline gives CDR1 SGHTA, CDR2 FQGNSA. The CDR3 spells CASSFGGSYEQYF. Written as DNA, the CDR3 is TGTGCCAGCAGCTTTGGCGGAAGCTACGAGCAGTACTTC.

The rearrangement uses TRBV6-5 and TRBJ2-7; 9 nucleotides match TRBD1. The CDR3 contains 14 residues. The trim removed 6 bases at V and 4 bases at J, leaving 7 bases unmatched. Looked up from germline, CDR1 is MNHEY and CDR2 is SVGAGI. In DNA form, the CDR3 reads TGTGCCAGCAGGTCCGGGACAGGGATATACGAGCAGTACTTC. The encoded protein is CASRSGTGIYEQYF.

The CDR3 is CASSPQRGRSSYEQYF. As DNA, the CDR3 is TGTGCCAGCTCACCGCAGAGGGGGCGAAGCTCCTACGAGCAGTACTTC. The chain recombines TRBV18 with TRBJ2-7; TRBD1 agrees at 7 bases. The CDR3 is 16 residues long. V lost 3 bases, J lost 0 bases, and 8 bases stayed unmatched. From germline, CDR1 is KGHSH and CDR2 LQKENI.

V usage is TRBV15 and J usage is TRBJ1-2, with TRBD1 identical over 7 bases. Germline CDR1 and CDR2: LNHNV and YYDKDF (reference sequence). The CDR3 extends over 15 amino acids. Trimming at V came to 3 bases and at J to 4 bases, leaving 8 bases not matched to a gene. The CDR3: CATSRLQGNSYGYTF. The CDR3, as DNA: TGTGCCACCAGCAGGCTACAGGGGAACAGCTATGGCTACACCTTC.

The V gene is TRBV25-1, the J gene TRBJ2-2, with 9 bases identical to TRBD2. The germline V gene encodes CDR1 MGHDK and CDR2 SYGVNS. The V segment lost 2 bases and the J segment 2 bases; nucleotides outside the gene matches: 9. This CDR3 has 18 amino acids. The CDR3 coding sequence is TGTGCCAGCAGTGAAATTAGCGGGAGTTGGGGCAACACCGGGGAGCTGTTTTTT. This encodes CASSEISGSWGNTGELFF.

The genes are TRBV4-1 and TRBJ2-1; TRBD2 matches at 7 bases. With 1 base clipped from V and 0 bases from J, the junction kept 15 bases outside the gene matches. Germline V lookup: CDR1 MGHRA, CDR2 YSYEKL. This CDR3 contains 20 residues. CDR3 bases: TGCGCCAGCAGCCAAGTTTCGGCGGGAGTTTCCCCGAGCTCCTACAATGAGCAGTTCTTC. Encoded protein: CASSQVSAGVSPSSYNEQFF.

V usage is TRBV28 and J usage is TRBJ2-3; 8 positions match TRBD2. This CDR3 contains 17 residues. CDR1 and CDR2 from the germline V gene are MDHEN and SYDVKM. Losses at the gene ends were 6 bases for V and 2 bases for J; bases not matched to a gene: 13. Here the CDR3 reads CASSFDIRLAPTDTQYF. In DNA, the CDR3 is TGTGCCAGCAGCTTCGATATACGACTAGCGCCCACAGATACGCAGTATTTT.